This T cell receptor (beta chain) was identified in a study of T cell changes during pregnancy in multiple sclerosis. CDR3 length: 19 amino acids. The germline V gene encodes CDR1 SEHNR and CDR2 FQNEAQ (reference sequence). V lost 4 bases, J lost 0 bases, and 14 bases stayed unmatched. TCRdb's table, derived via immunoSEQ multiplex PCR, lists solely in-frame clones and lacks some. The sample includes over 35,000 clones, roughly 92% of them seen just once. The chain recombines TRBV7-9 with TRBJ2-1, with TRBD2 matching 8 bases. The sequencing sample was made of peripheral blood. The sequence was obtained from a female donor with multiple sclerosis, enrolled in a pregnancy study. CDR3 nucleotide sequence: TGTGCCAGCAGCTCCCGCGGGAGCGGGAGATCGGGCTCCTACAATGAGCAGTTCTTC. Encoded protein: CASSSRGSGRSGSYNEQFF.